This record concerns one TCR beta chain sequence. The record originates from a study of cytomegalovirus exposure and HLA in healthy donors. The PCR was carried out with 60 Vbeta primers and 13 Jbeta primers. Data came from immunoSEQ multiplex PCR; TCRdb stores just in-frame clones and leaves some out. The table lists 150,000 to 250,000 clones, approximately 78% of them singletons. The germline V gene encodes CDR1 MNHEY and CDR2 SMNVEV (reference sequence). The CDR3 sequence is 14 residues long. With 8 bases removed from V and 3 bases from J, the gap between germline ends came to 14 bases. The sequence derives from a woman in her 50s in good health and CMV-seropositive. The chain couples TRBV27 to TRBJ2-1, with D possibly TRBD1 on 6 matching bases. The source material was PBMCs. CDR3 sequence reads: CASSGTNNYNEQFF. The CDR3 region has the DNA TGTGCCAGCTCCGGGACAAACAACTACAATGAGCAGTTCTTC.